The 24 T cell receptor beta chains listed next were all sequenced from one sample in a study of response to subunit inactivated influenza vaccine. One entry per CDR3 protein results from TCRdb running MiXCR on the RT-PCR reads. Among about 620,000 distinct CDR3 sequences, 12% were seen once, and the ten largest hold about 9.4%. Sequenced material: PBMCs from blood, taken on the day of vaccination. Receptor source: a man between 45 and 60 years old who received an inactivated influenza vaccine.

This clonotype was found many times. This chain uses TRBV15 with TRBJ2-1, with 9 bases fitting TRBD1. CDR1 and CDR2 (germline): LNHNV, YYDKDF (reference sequence). The V gene end was trimmed by 1 base and the J gene end by 9 bases; junction bases not matched to a gene: 13. This CDR3 is 17 amino acids long. The chain's CDR3 is CATSRGGAGTGFVEQFF. Here the CDR3 DNA reads TGTGCCACCAGCAGAGGGGGAGCCGGGACAGGGTTCGTTGAGCAGTTCTTC.

Many counts were recorded for this clonotype. An end of the junction does not agree with germline; a read error may underlie this. This chain joins TRBV5-1 and TRBJ2-7; 11 bases agree with TRBD2. The CDR3 covers 14 residues. The germline V gene has CDR1 SGHRS and CDR2 YFSETQ. The CDR3 nucleotides read TGTGCCAGCAGTCCCGGGACTAGCGGCTACGAGCAGTACTTC. This translates into CASSPGTSGYEQYF. The variable domain in full, with the rest retrieved from reference TRBV5-1 and TRBJ2-7, is KAGVTQTPRYLIKTRGQQVTLSCSPISGHRSVSWYQQTPGQGLQFLFEYFSETQRNKGNFPGRFSGRQFSNSRSEMNVSTLELGDSALYLCASSPGTSGYEQYFGPGTRLTVT.

This clonotype was seen many times. J is TRBJ2-7 and V is TRBV10-3; 9 positions match TRBD1. The CDR3 sequence is 15 residues long. Unmatched junction bases numbered 5, after V lost 3 bases and J lost 2 bases. CDR1 and CDR2 (germline): ENHRY, SYGVKD. The CDR3 bases are TGTGCCATCAGTGACCGGGACAGGGTAACCTACGAGCAGTACTTC. It encodes CAISDRDRVTYEQYF.

This rearrangement joins TRBV9 to TRBJ2-2; no clear D. Per the germline V gene, CDR1 is SGDLS and CDR2 is YYNGEE. The length of the CDR3 is 15 residues. V was shortened by 0 bases and J by 1 base, with 7 bases between the two germline ends. This CDR3 reads CASSVAGKNTGELFF. Here the CDR3 DNA reads TGTGCCAGCAGCGTAGCAGGAAAGAACACCGGGGAGCTGTTTTTT. Drawing the rest from reference TRBV9 and TRBJ2-2, the complete variable domain is DSGVTQTPKHLITATGQRVTLRCSPRSGDLSVYWYQQSLDQGLQFLIQYYNGEERAKGNILERFSAQQFPDLHSELNLSSLELGDSALYFCASSVAGKNTGELFFGEGSRLTVL.

This clonotype was observed many times. V gene TRBV7-6 combines with J gene TRBJ1-6, with 7 bases identical to TRBD1. CDR3 length equals 14 residues. Germline V gives CDR1 SGHVS, CDR2 FNYEAQ. Trimming at V came to 0 bases and at J to 7 bases, leaving 0 bases not matched to a gene. Here the CDR3 DNA reads TGTGCCAGCAGCTTAGCGGGACAGAATTCACCCCTCCACTTT. Protein sequence: CASSLAGQNSPLHF.

This clonotype has just a few counts. The gene calls are TRBV13 and TRBJ2-7; 11 nucleotides agree with TRBD1. CDR1 and CDR2 from the germline V gene are PRHDT and FYEKMQ (reference sequence). J was trimmed by 5 bases and V by 5 bases; bases with no gene match: 8. This CDR3 spans 15 amino acids. The CDR3 sequence is CASSPGGQGEHEQYF. The CDR3 bases are TGTGCCAGCAGCCCCGGGGGACAGGGGGAACACGAGCAGTACTTC.

The chain has TRBV3-1 and TRBJ1-2; D gene uncertain. The length of the CDR3 is 13 residues. Trimming took 4 bases from V and 4 from J, leaving 10 bases between them. CDR1 is LGHDT and CDR2 is YNNKEL in the germline V gene (reference sequence). The CDR3 nucleotides are TGTGCCAGCAGCCTGTCAGCTCGCTATGGCTACACCTTC. This codes for CASSLSARYGYTF.

This clonotype has just a few counts. The chain carries TRBV3-1 and TRBJ1-3; D remains ambiguous. The CDR3 runs to 17 residues. Germline V CDR1 and CDR2: LGHDT, YNNKEL (reference sequence). Trimming pared 4 bases from V and 0 bases from J, leaving 16 bases between. The CDR3 nucleotides are TGTGCCAGCAGCCCCGGCCCCGCGGCTCGCTCTGGAAACACCATATATTTT. Its protein is CASSPGPAARSGNTIYF.

This clonotype has only a few counts. The V gene is TRBV28, the J gene TRBJ2-3; 7 nucleotides align to TRBD2. CDR1 is MDHEN, CDR2 SYDVKM, per germline. The CDR3 length is 14 residues. Trimming cost V 6 bases and J 1 base; bases outside gene matches: 4. This CDR3 is CASSTSARTDTQYF. CDR3 DNA: TGTGCCAGCAGCACTAGCGCACGCACAGATACGCAGTATTTT.

This clonotype appeared a few times. The chain links TRBV20-1 to TRBJ2-1; 9 positions match TRBD2. The CDR3 totals 15 residues. Germline-derived CDR1 and CDR2 are DFQATT and SNEGSKA (reference sequence). The ends lost 6 bases at V and 0 bases at J; junction bases unmatched: 6. The CDR3 loop is CSASGTSSSYNEQFF. Here the CDR3 DNA reads TGCAGTGCATCCGGGACTAGCAGCTCCTACAATGAGCAGTTCTTC.

This chain joins TRBV6-2 or TRBV6-3 and TRBJ2-2, with TRBD1 identical over 7 bases. V trimming: 7 bases; J trimming: 7 bases; junction bases outside the gene matches: 9. The CDR3 totals 14 residues. Germline CDR1 and CDR2: MNHEY and SVGEGT. As DNA, the CDR3 is TGTGCCAGCACCCGACAGGGTGGAGGCGGGGAGCTGTTTTTT. Translation: CASTRQGGGGELFF.

V usage is TRBV7-9 and J usage is TRBJ2-1; 7 nucleotides line up with TRBD2. The CDR3 loop spans 15 amino acids. V dropped 5 bases and J dropped 5; count of bases not matched to a gene: 9. Germline V gene lookup returns CDR1 SEHNR and CDR2 FQNEAQ (reference sequence). CDR3 in DNA: TGTGCCAGCAGCCTCGCTAGCGGTCGTCACAATGAGCAGTTCTTC. It codes for CASSLASGRHNEQFF.

The chain links TRBV12-3 or TRBV12-4 to TRBJ1-5; maybe TRBD1 (5 bases). The CDR3 contains 14 residues. V lost 0 bases and J lost 8, with 11 bases in between. In DNA form, the CDR3 reads TGTGCCAGCAGTTTAGCTGGGGACGGGAAGCCCCAGCATTTT. This codes for CASSLAGDGKPQHF.

There are a few counts of this clonotype. V usage is TRBV5-6 and J usage is TRBJ2-1; 12 bases fit TRBD2. CDR3 length: 15 residues. The V and J ends lost 4 bases and 8 bases, in that order; junction bases with no gene match: 7. Germline values: CDR1 SGHDT, CDR2 YYEEEE. Written as DNA, the CDR3 is TGTGCCAGCAGCGTACGACTAGCGGGAGCCTATGAGCAGTTCTTC. It translates to CASSVRLAGAYEQFF.

This clonotype has at least ten counts. The rearrangement links TRBV12-3 or TRBV12-4 to TRBJ1-5, with D possibly matching TRBD1 (5 bases). The CDR3 totals 15 residues. Trimming took off 3 bases at V and 0 bases at J, with 9 bases between the two ends. Here the CDR3 DNA reads TGTGCCAGCAGTTTGGTAGGGGTTAGCAATCAGCCCCAGCATTTT. Its protein product is CASSLVGVSNQPQHF.

The chain recombines TRBV7-2 with TRBJ2-7; D is possibly TRBD2 (6 bases). The CDR3 is 14 amino acids. Trimming removed 8 bases from V and 7 bases from J, with 21 bases in between. Looked up from germline, CDR1 is SGHTA and CDR2 is FQGNSA. For the CDR3, the DNA is TGTGCCAGCGGCCACCGGGACTGGAATAGGGAGCAGTACTTC. As protein: CASGHRDWNREQYF.

This clonotype appeared a few times. The rearrangement links TRBV28 to TRBJ2-4, with D perhaps TRBD1 (5 bases). Deletions cut 6 bases from V and 0 bases from J, with 6 bases between. Germline V CDR1 and CDR2: MDHEN, SYDVKM. CDR3 size: 13 residues. CDR3 sequence (DNA): TGTGCCAGCAGGCAGGGAGCCAAAAACATTCAGTACTTC. Amino acids: CASRQGAKNIQYF.

This sequence joins TRBV15 and TRBJ2-2; 9 nucleotides agree with TRBD2. This CDR3 has 16 residues. From germline, CDR1 is LNHNV and CDR2 YYDKDF (reference sequence). Germline trimming cut 4 bases from V and 3 bases from J; bases unmatched to any gene: 6. The CDR3 loop reads CATSTGTSRYTGELFF. CDR3 sequence (DNA): TGTGCCACCAGCACTGGGACTAGCCGATACACCGGGGAGCTGTTTTTT.

This clonotype turned up a few times. The gene calls are TRBV7-2 and TRBJ2-7, with D tentatively TRBD2 (6 bases). Germline V gene data show CDR1 as SGHTA and CDR2 as FQGNSA. The CDR3 loop spans 15 amino acids. Trimming removed 5 bases from V and 6 bases from J, with 20 bases in between. The CDR3 bases are TGTGCCAGCAGCCAAAGTACGGGAGTTCCAACCGAGCAGTACTTC. As protein: CASSQSTGVPTEQYF.

This clonotype came up many times. The chain employs TRBV20-1 and TRBJ2-7, with 12 bases identical to TRBD2. Trimming cost V 3 bases and J 4 bases; bases outside gene matches: 10. The CDR3 has 16 residues. Germline CDR1 is DFQATT and CDR2 is SNEGSKA (reference sequence). The CDR3 region has the DNA TGCAGTGCTAGTGAACCCCGACTAGCGGGAGAGTACGAGCAGTACTTC. Its translation: CSASEPRLAGEYEQYF.

V usage is TRBV12-3 or TRBV12-4 and J usage is TRBJ1-2; D is unclear. This CDR3 comprises 13 residues. Trimming shortened V by 0 bases and J by 8 bases, and 10 bases separated the two germline ends. The CDR3 spells CASSLAAASGYTF. CDR3 DNA sequence: TGTGCCAGCAGTTTAGCGGCGGCTTCGGGCTACACCTTC.

The rearrangement joins TRBV27 to TRBJ1-1; TRBD1 matches 7 bases. V lost 7 bases to trimming and J lost 4 bases; unmatched junction nucleotides: 6. Germline-derived CDR1 and CDR2 are MNHEY and SMNVEV (reference sequence). This CDR3 has 13 residues. For the CDR3, the DNA is TGTGCCAGCAATGTTAACAGGGGCACTGAAGCTTTCTTT. The encoded protein is CASNVNRGTEAFF.

J is TRBJ2-7 and V is TRBV18, with 7 bases fitting TRBD1. Germline V gene sequence: CDR1 KGHSH, CDR2 LQKENI. The CDR3 consists of 15 residues. Unmatched junction bases numbered 7, after V lost 1 base and J lost 4 bases. The CDR3 reads CASSPLGDRIYEQYF. For the CDR3, the DNA is TGTGCCAGCTCACCACTAGGGGACAGAATTTACGAGCAGTACTTC. The variable domain in full, completed from reference TRBV18 and TRBJ2-7, reads NAGVMQNPRHLVRRRGQEARLRCSPMKGHSHVYWYRQLPEEGLKFMVYLQKENIIDESGMPKERFSAEFPKEGPSILRIQQVVRGDSAAYFCASSPLGDRIYEQYFGPGTRLTVT.

This clonotype was seen more than once but under ten times. The genes are TRBV12-3 or TRBV12-4 and TRBJ1-2, with 7 bases aligning to TRBD1. Trimming removed 5 bases from V and 8 bases from J; junction bases left unmatched: 8. The CDR3 loop spans 13 amino acids. CDR3 sequence reads: CASSPRGLVGYTF. The DNA of the CDR3 is TGTGCCAGCAGTCCAAGGGGGCTGGTAGGCTACACCTTC.